The T cell receptor beta chain under discussion was sequenced for a study of T and B cells in COVID-19 patients. Looking at the study overall: Peripheral blood came from COVID-19 patients with active infection or after recovery. At median age about 31 years, recovered patients were younger than active-infection patients at about 67. Whole-study results and caveats: CD4+, regulatory T cell, CD8+ and sorted SARS-CoV-2-responsive or tetramer+ T cells were not yet sequenced. In COVID-19 patients, T cell receptor beta variable and joining gene use was reportedly strongly skewed.

This clonotype is medium-sized in the sample. Its specificity is not known. Blood genomic DNA input for TRB amplification was 250-500 ng. TRB rearrangements were amplified by multiplex PCR with BIOMED2 TRB-A/B primers. A single record per CDR3 protein comes from TCRdb applying MiXCR to the multiplex PCR reads. The sample has 5,500 to 8,000 distinct CDR3 sequences, approximately 24% seen once. The CDR3 loop spans 11 amino acids. The germline CDR1 and CDR2 sequences are SQVTM and ANQGSEA. Trimming pared 8 bases from V and 3 bases from J, leaving 10 bases between. The genes are TRBV29-1 and TRBJ1-2; D might be TRBD1 (5 bases). The clonotype comes from a human donor who had recovered from COVID-19. Material: blood. The CDR3 loop reads CSLGADYGYTF. In DNA form, the CDR3 reads TGCAGCCTTGGGGCAGACTATGGCTACACCTTC.